This T cell receptor beta chain was found in a study of chemoradiotherapy in HPV16-positive cancers. Study-level information: Candidate HPV-specific T-cell clones and common TCR motifs came from functional assays in a couple of HPV16-positive patients. Study-level results: Candidate HPV-specific clones and E7-related TCR motifs grew in tumor during treatment.

Notes on this clone: Antigen unknown.

Germline V gene data show CDR1 as SGHRS and CDR2 as YFSETQ. With 2 bases clipped from V and 7 bases from J, the junction kept 14 bases outside the gene matches. The CDR3 runs to 18 residues. Repertoires were sampled repeatedly during chemoradiotherapy. The table came from immunoSEQ multiplex PCR; TCRdb's copy has only in-frame clones and leaves some out. Of fewer than 40,000 clones in the sample, roughly 90% were seen once. V gene TRBV5-1 combines with J gene TRBJ1-6, with 8 bases fitting TRBD1. This sequence originates from a human donor with HPV-associated anogenital cancer. Sequences were derived from blood, sampled from a patient who underwent chemoradiotherapy. CDR3 sequence: CASSFAAGGARLNSPLHF. The DNA of the CDR3 is TGCGCCAGCAGCTTCGCGGCAGGGGGCGCCCGTCTCAATTCACCCCTCCACTTT.